This T cell receptor beta chain was retrieved from a study of T cells in Graves' hyperthyroidism and ophthalmopathy (dated by TCRdb to the late 2010s). In terms of the full investigation: Peripheral blood was collected at initial diagnosis, before any treatment. To identify TCR V-J signatures that set the groups apart, the researchers used a discovery cohort of 100 patients, made up of some 41 with Graves' ophthalmopathy and 57 with stable Graves' hyperthyroidism. Whether ophthalmopathy could be predicted prospectively was tested in an independent validation cohort made up of some 20 hyperthyroidism patients plus 17 patients who later progressed to ophthalmopathy. The approximately 90 discovery patients were randomly split 7:3 into training and test sets. In addition, the study compared T-cell repertoires in thyroid tissue and in blood from over 5 Graves' hyperthyroidism patients. Once sampling was done, hyperthyroidism patients were given methimazole at a starting dose of 30 mg daily, whereas ophthalmopathy patients were given high-dose intravenous methylprednisolone. The paper describes TCR Vbeta CDR3 sequencing of 120 to 150 peripheral blood samples, made up of 43 ophthalmopathy patients, some 76 hyperthyroidism patients and 17 progressor patients. Overall study outcomes, separate from this receptor: A model built on a 13 V-J signature distinguished ophthalmopathy from stable hyperthyroidism, reaching 85% to 90% sensitivity and around 81% specificity in cross-validation and 80%/75% in testing. Blood samples also contained most of the expanded thyroid clonotypes (frequency above 0.001), which suggests that blood repertoires may reflect thyroid immune responses. In validation, the model predicted progression to ophthalmopathy with around 71% sensitivity and 72% to 75% specificity, a median of 6.5 months before onset. No statistical method was used to set the sample size in advance, and investigators knew the group allocation.

V trim: 5 bases; J trim: 1 base; unmatched bases: 7. The CDR3 spans 15 residues, from the cysteine through the phenylalanine. Only the CDR3 part of the read is kept: 45 bases, read in frame from the first base. CDR1 and CDR2, per the germline V gene (reference sequence), are PRHDT and FYEKMQ. The sample holds many counts of this clonotype. The antigen it binds to is not known. It has no much larger one-base neighbor in the sample; base qualities were not kept. Moderately to severely active disease, a Clinical Activity Score of at least 3, a NOSPECS grade of at least 4, and a duration under 3 months were present in ophthalmopathy patients. The study excluded patients with uncontrolled infections, other autoimmune diseases, pregnancy or lactation. Diagnoses were established on the basis of clinical symptoms, serum thyroxine and TRAb, thyroid ultrasound, and orbital computed tomography. PBMCs were isolated from around 10 ml of fresh peripheral blood by Ficoll-Paque density gradient centrifugation. Total RNA was extracted using Trizol reagent, and RNA quality was assessed on an Agilent 2100 Bioanalyzer.

The TCR beta CDR3 regions were amplified from RNA transcripts. The first round of RT-PCR for the TCR CDR3 was performed with the HTBI primer set and the Qiagen OneStep RT-PCR kit. Libraries were constructed in a second round of multiplex PCR, after which size selection and purification were performed. Paired-end sequencing of the libraries was performed with 100 bp reads on an Illumina HiSeq2000. In the original analysis: SOAPnuke was used to process the raw data, throwing out any read that contained adapters or uncalled bases, had a mean Phred below 15, or lacked an exact constant-primer or identifier match. High-quality paired reads were merged with COPE v1.2.5, and unique nucleotide sequences were defined as clonotypes. Clonotypes were aligned to IMGT TRBV, TRBD and TRBJ reference segments using MiTCR v1.1. The analysis included only V-J combinations with a frequency above 0.0001, which together covered about 99% of the repertoires. The TCS score was defined as the ratio of F50 (clonal expansion) to E x V (chaos), calculated using BLOSUM62-based TCRdist between CDR3 peptides within each V-J. Welch's t-statistics and random forest reduced around 520 V-J features to 13, which were used in a naive Bayes classifier (R e1071). Starting from the raw public reads, TCRdb applied fastp trimming at Q25, assembled clones with MiXCR and retained in-frame beta chains. Identical CDR3 proteins give one entry, which carries the most common genes and DNA. Here the V and J calls rest on TCRdb's processing, not on the authors' analysis. Counted in this sample were 500,000 or so distinct CDR3 sequences; about 16% of them appeared once. The ten largest account for roughly 29% of the sample.

The sample taken for sequencing was blood. This sequence was found in a woman aged 25-40 years with Graves' ophthalmopathy. The chain employs TRBV13 and TRBJ1-1; 7 middle bases align to TRBD1. The CDR3 is CASSPGQVTNTEAFF. The nucleotide sequence reads TGTGCCAGCAGCCCCGGACAGGTAACGAACACTGAAGCTTTCTTT.